This TCR beta chain appears in the sequencing data of a study of cytomegalovirus exposure and HLA in healthy donors listed by TCRdb under 2017. For context, the study as a whole: According to an earlier analysis of 587 of the donors, some 180 million T cells yielded 120 million or so unique TCR beta sequences and roughly 280 Gb of sequence data. An early release covering roughly 580 HLA-typed donors comprised about 320 gigabases of sequencing data and around 80 million unique TCR sequences. Of the roughly 410 genotyped donors, less than 85% were placed in the genetic ancestry cluster associated with self-reported Caucasian donors. The study was designed to test whether signatures of past pathogen exposure could be identified by cataloging public T cell receptors. Using immunosequencing, the study profiled T cell repertoires from approximately 700 subjects and related those repertoires to cytomegalovirus serostatus. Besides the first cohort of roughly 700 subjects, a separate validation cohort made up of 95 to 150 different subjects was used. To predict cytomegalovirus infection status, the study brought together high-throughput TCR immunosequencing, statistical association of individual TCRs with disease status, and machine learning. In a later analysis, previously published TCR beta repertoires from 550 to 750 donors were re-analyzed and high-resolution HLA genotyping was added so that TCR occurrence patterns could be studied. In the later analysis, no new phenotypic data were used to find candidate immune exposures; instead, reliance was placed on TCR beta sequences and their occurrence across donors. To decide whether each TCR beta V gene segment behaved as functional or pseudogenic, an earlier analysis of some 570 of the donors relied on high-throughput TCR beta sequencing. Donor age, sex, ethnicity and CMV serostatus were compiled together with the repertoire data. A later genetic analysis used genome-wide SNP genotypes for about three fifths of the 666 donors, treating that subset as a discovery cohort. All discovery cohort repertoires had been generated on a single sequencing platform. Both class I and class II loci were covered by HLA typing, at four-digit resolution. Typing coverage differed by locus: A, B, C, DRB1 and DQB1 were typed in roughly 620-630 donors, DQA1 in roughly 500, DPA1 in 606, and DPB1 in just under 490. Four to six DR-DQ haplotypes were handled as single units for association and clustering, since linkage in the cohort was strong. Across under 500 genotyped donors of the cohort, an average of roughly 250,000 unique TCR beta nucleotide sequences per donor were sequenced, and roughly 20% of those sequences were non-productive. Here is what the overall study found, with its caveats: According to a later analysis, most CMV-associated TCR beta chains appeared to be HLA-restricted, and the HLA associations seemed to be driven largely by CMV exposure. The study listed 150 to 200 TCR beta chains as associated with cytomegalovirus. The earlier analysis of 587 of the donors excluded roughly 16 rarely observed V segments, including chromosome 9 orphons, because counts were too low. The classifier was reported to diagnose cytomegalovirus status with high specificity and sensitivity in both the original cohort and the validation cohort. Correlated functional status among segregating V segments might be attributable to linkage disequilibrium, but an unknown experimental factor could not be ruled out. V-gene and J-gene trimming of TCR beta chains was associated with a missense DCLRE1C variant in a later genetic analysis, and the association was replicated in an independent cohort. A further reported finding was that TCR beta sequences accurately predicted the HLA-A and HLA-B alleles for most subjects in the first cohort. A later analysis found that TCR association rates varied across HLA loci, with DRB1 alleles showing the most associated TCRs and HLA-C alleles the fewest. The cohort was sequenced for TCR beta chains only, and without alpha or paired-chain data the features that could be detected were limited. Broadly in line with IMGT annotations, most TCR beta V segments showed up in productive rearrangements about 87% or about 30% of the time in an earlier analysis of around 600 of the donors. A later analysis found that HLA-associated TCR beta chains were more clonally expanded and had lower generation probabilities than equally common non-associated chains. Because some donors lacked HLA typing at each locus, the association tests relied only on the typed subset. Assigning TCR associations to individual alleles was difficult when HLA alleles, especially DR and DQ, strongly co-occurred. A group of highly shared sequence variants was considered likely to be a technical artifact of the sequencing pipeline. According to the authors, the approach could potentially be generalized to other disease states and immunological phenotypes. A few of the identified cytomegalovirus-associated TCR beta chains were confirmed in vitro to be specific for cytomegalovirus antigens. A later analysis reported that several top co-occurrence clusters appeared linked to parvovirus B19, influenza, CMV and Epstein-Barr virus. The presence/absence analyses assumed that sequencing depth was roughly uniform across donors, and that assumption may not be true. In a later genetic analysis, fewer N-insertions in productive TCRs were reported among donors in an Asian-associated ancestry cluster than the approximately 710-donor mean. The 87-base-pair reads could not distinguish some IMGT-functional V segments, including TRBV6-2 and TRBV6-3, so those segments were excluded. The only immune exposure information available for the cohort was CMV serostatus. While some public TCRs were present in many individuals, most TCR sequences turned up only very rarely across donors. Specific HLA alleles were associated with more than 15,000 TCR beta sequences at a false discovery rate of 0.05 in a later analysis.

The cohort consisted of 666 healthy bone marrow donors. At the time of sampling, all cohort members were nominally healthy, though unrecorded immune exposures were likely present. The donor was CMV seropositive and belonged to the group of 250 to 350 seropositive cohort members. Every donor gave a peripheral blood sample, and the peripheral blood mononuclear cells from that sample were used for TCR beta sequencing. Genomic DNA extraction from the blood cell samples was performed with the Qiagen DNeasy Blood Extraction Kit. Comment on this clone: Its antigen is currently not known. The record has no base qualities; no much larger clone is one base away.

The library was generated by the immunoSEQ multiplex PCR assay. For the multiplex PCR, a mixture combining 60 forward primers for TCR Vbeta segments and 13 reverse primers for TCR Jbeta segments was used. Amplification of the CDR3 region of rearranged TCR beta genes was performed with a multiplex PCR assay on genomic DNA. On the Illumina HiSeq System, the amplified TCR beta libraries were sequenced as 87-base-pair reads. The published analysis was carried out like this. A later analysis counted approximately 74 million unique TCR beta chains across the roughly 700 repertoires, and 10 million to 11 million of these chains were shared by at least two donors. A nearest-neighbor algorithm error-corrected the raw reads and collapsed the reads into unique sequences, merging closely related sequences to remove PCR and sequencing errors. CDR3 sequences were aligned to IMGT reference sequences to assign V, D and J gene segments. For a sequence to be retained, a match of at least six nucleotides was required to both a V gene segment and a J gene segment. A rearrangement counted as productive if the CDR3 had no stop codons and remained in frame with V and J, and every other rearrangement counted as non-productive. Following IMGT convention, CDR3 was defined as the stretch from the second conserved V-encoded cysteine to the conserved J-encoded phenylalanine. In an earlier analysis of more than 550 of the donors, sequences lacking an unambiguous match to a single V gene segment were excluded. In an earlier analysis of approximately 590 of the donors, a V segment was called functional when productive rearrangements were above 56.7%, and segregating when the standard deviation between donors exceeded 5%. A statistical classification framework was built to diagnose cytomegalovirus status from the catalog of TCR beta chain sequences. In a later analysis, V and J genes were assigned by comparing TCR nucleotide sequences against IMGT/GENE-DB human TR gene sequences. Using the TCRdist pipeline, a later analysis assigned CDR3 sequences along with most-parsimonious VDJ recombination scenarios. A later analysis defined each TCR beta chain by its CDR3 amino acid sequence plus V-gene family, and excluded reads lacking a unique V-gene family. In a later analysis, approximately 590 highly shared, low-generation-probability nucleotide sequences were removed to address suspected cross-contamination and a sequencing artifact. A later analysis calculated a clonal expansion index for each public chain from normalized within-repertoire ranks of inferred template counts. In a later analysis, generation probabilities were computed using a VDJ recombination model fitted to out-of-frame rearrangements, and the results were checked against IGoR. Hypergeometric tests were used in a later analysis to score TCR-TCR, TCR-HLA and TCR-CMV co-occurrence, with a repertoire-size bias correction applied to the TCR pairs. In a later analysis, false discovery rates were estimated by permuting HLA or CMV assignments 20 times. A later analysis grouped co-occurring TCRs with DBSCAN, adding TCRdist sequence similarity when clustering within HLA-allele-positive subsets. Repertoires with fewer than 30,000 or more than 120,000 public chains, plus five repertoires with anomalous nucleotide sharing, were excluded from co-occurrence clustering. The clones in this table, taken by TCRdb from immuneACCESS, are in-frame only. Not every clone is retained; where verified, under half of the shortfall comes from an unresolved V gene, and the cause of the rest is unknown. That table supplies the V and J calls and clone size; D and trimming were determined from the DNA. The sample data list approximately 95,000 clones, and 78% of these were observed just once. The top ten constitute approximately 4% of the sample.

Reading from cysteine to phenylalanine, the CDR3 counts 15 amino acids. The read is trimmed to its CDR3 DNA, 45 bases read in frame from base 1. CDR1 and CDR2, looked up from the germline V gene, are MDHEN and SYDVKM. V sheds 5 bases and J sheds 8 bases, leaving 21 bases between their ends. The clonotype comes from a middle-aged woman in good health and CMV-seropositive. Input material: PBMCs. The V and J genes are TRBV28 and TRBJ1-2; the D gene is perhaps TRBD1, on 5 matching bases. At the DNA level, the sequence is TGTGCCAGCAGTCCGTCTGTAGTCGGGGGAAGAGGCTACACCTTC. Protein translation: CASSPSVVGGRGYTF.